The rows below give T cell receptor beta chains drawn from one sample of a study of neoadjuvant nivolumab and ipilimumab in lung cancer. Using immunoSEQ multiplex PCR, the repertoire was profiled, and TCRdb retains in-frame clones only, with some absent. Of about 25,000 clones listed, around 86% are singletons. This specimen consisted of tumor tissue, obtained after neoadjuvant nivolumab, alone or with ipilimumab, at or shortly before surgery. The source of these receptors is an adult with non-small cell lung cancer. CDR3s include the opening cysteine and the closing phenylalanine or tryptophan. D genes are given only for firm matches. Not all rows give a size; the values are once, few, many and, for expanded clones, a class.

j_call: TRBJ2-7; v_call: TRBV5-6; d_call: TRBD2; clone_size: -; cdr3_aa: CASSWGLAGNYEQYF; cdr3_nt: TGTGCCAGCAGCTGGGGACTAGCGGGAAACTACGAGCAGTACTTC
j_call: TRBJ1-1; v_call: TRBV25-1; d_call: -; clone_size: -; cdr3_aa: CASSVGNTEAFF; cdr3_nt: TGTGCCAGCAGTGTGGGGAACACTGAAGCTTTCTTT
j_call: TRBJ2-1; v_call: TRBV6-5; d_call: TRBD2; clone_size: -; cdr3_aa: CASSYASGSTDEQFF; cdr3_nt: TGTGCCAGCAGTTACGCTAGCGGGAGTACGGATGAGCAGTTCTTC
j_call: TRBJ2-1; v_call: TRBV7-9; d_call: -; clone_size: few; cdr3_aa: CASSLGQGIGSYNEQFF; cdr3_nt: TGTGCCAGCAGCTTAGGGCAGGGAATCGGTTCCTACAATGAGCAGTTCTTC
j_call: TRBJ1-2; v_call: TRBV20-1; d_call: -; clone_size: -; cdr3_aa: CSAWTSGGYTF; cdr3_nt: TGCAGTGCTTGGACCTCGGGTGGCTACACCTTC
j_call: TRBJ2-3; v_call: TRBV30; d_call: -; clone_size: -; cdr3_aa: CAWNRGPSGDTQYF; cdr3_nt: TGTGCCTGGAATCGGGGGCCATCTGGTGATACGCAGTATTTT
j_call: TRBJ1-2; v_call: TRBV7-9; d_call: TRBD1; clone_size: -; cdr3_aa: CASSSQGAEGYTF; cdr3_nt: TGTGCCAGCAGCTCCCAGGGGGCGGAAGGCTACACCTTC
j_call: TRBJ2-3; v_call: TRBV5-8; d_call: TRBD2; clone_size: -; cdr3_aa: CASSLDLAGFTDTQYF; cdr3_nt: TGTGCCAGCAGCTTGGATCTAGCGGGATTCACAGATACGCAGTATTTT
j_call: TRBJ2-7; v_call: TRBV5-4; d_call: -; clone_size: -; cdr3_aa: CASSPAPHLEQYF; cdr3_nt: TGTGCCAGCAGCCCCGCGCCACATCTGGAGCAGTACTTC
j_call: TRBJ1-1; v_call: TRBV7-9; d_call: TRBD1; clone_size: -; cdr3_aa: CASSLADRARAFF; cdr3_nt: TGTGCCAGCAGCTTAGCGGACAGGGCGAGAGCTTTCTTT
j_call: TRBJ1-2; v_call: TRBV6-5; d_call: -; clone_size: -; cdr3_aa: CASSFLGTGKGYTF; cdr3_nt: TGTGCCAGCAGTTTCCTTGGGACGGGGAAGGGCTACACCTTC
j_call: TRBJ2-7; v_call: TRBV5-4; d_call: -; clone_size: -; cdr3_aa: CASSRSALLYF; cdr3_nt: TGTGCCAGCAGCCGCTCCGCGCTCTTGTACTTC
j_call: TRBJ1-5; v_call: TRBV18; d_call: -; clone_size: -; cdr3_aa: CASSPPGGVGNQPQHF; cdr3_nt: TGTGCCAGCTCGCCGCCGGGGGGGGTTGGCAATCAGCCCCAGCATTTT
j_call: TRBJ1-5; v_call: TRBV7-2; d_call: TRBD1; clone_size: -; cdr3_aa: CASSFTGGSNQPQHF; cdr3_nt: TGTGCCAGCAGCTTTACAGGGGGCTCAAATCAGCCCCAGCATTTT
j_call: TRBJ2-6; v_call: TRBV11-2; d_call: TRBD1; clone_size: few; cdr3_aa: CASSDPGTADSGANVLTF; cdr3_nt: TGTGCCAGCAGCGATCCCGGGACAGCTGACTCTGGGGCCAACGTCCTGACTTTC
j_call: TRBJ2-7; v_call: TRBV7-2; d_call: -; clone_size: -; cdr3_aa: CASSWTRTMGEQYF; cdr3_nt: TGTGCCAGCAGCTGGACAAGGACGATGGGCGAGCAGTACTTC
j_call: TRBJ1-2; v_call: TRBV11-3; d_call: -; clone_size: -; cdr3_aa: CASSLRQNYGYTF; cdr3_nt: TGTGCCAGCAGCTTACGACAAAACTATGGCTACACCTTC
j_call: TRBJ1-2; v_call: TRBV5-4; d_call: -; clone_size: -; cdr3_aa: CASSLEVTGDYGYTF; cdr3_nt: TGTGCCAGCAGCTTGGAGGTGACAGGAGACTATGGCTACACCTTC
j_call: TRBJ2-3; v_call: TRBV7-9; d_call: TRBD2; clone_size: -; cdr3_aa: CAAGTSGNTDTQYF; cdr3_nt: TGTGCCGCCGGGACTAGCGGGAACACAGATACGCAGTATTTT
j_call: TRBJ1-5; v_call: TRBV7-9; d_call: -; clone_size: -; cdr3_aa: CASSPPGDSNQPQHF; cdr3_nt: TGTGCCAGCAGCCCTCCGGGAGATAGTAATCAGCCCCAGCATTTT
j_call: TRBJ1-2; v_call: TRBV7-8; d_call: TRBD1; clone_size: -; cdr3_aa: CASSSDRVHGYTF; cdr3_nt: TGTGCCAGCAGTTCTGACAGGGTTCATGGCTACACCTTC
j_call: TRBJ1-1; v_call: TRBV9; d_call: -; clone_size: few; cdr3_aa: CASSGRTGTPSTEAFF; cdr3_nt: TGTGCCAGCAGCGGCCGCACCGGGACCCCTAGCACTGAAGCTTTCTTT
j_call: TRBJ2-7; v_call: TRBV30; d_call: -; clone_size: -; cdr3_aa: CAWDRSSSYEQYF; cdr3_nt: TGTGCCTGGGATAGGTCGTCCTCCTACGAGCAGTACTTC
j_call: TRBJ1-5; v_call: TRBV30; d_call: TRBD1; clone_size: -; cdr3_aa: CAWSPTGDQPQHF; cdr3_nt: TGTGCCTGGAGTCCGACAGGGGATCAGCCCCAGCATTTT
j_call: TRBJ2-7; v_call: TRBV7-6; d_call: -; clone_size: -; cdr3_aa: CAIYEQYF; cdr3_nt: TGTGCCATATACGAGCAGTACTTC
j_call: TRBJ2-7; v_call: TRBV5-1; d_call: TRBD1; clone_size: -; cdr3_aa: CASSAQGITSYEQYF; cdr3_nt: TGCGCCAGCAGCGCACAGGGGATTACGTCCTACGAGCAGTACTTC
j_call: TRBJ1-1; v_call: TRBV11-3; d_call: -; clone_size: -; cdr3_aa: CASRSRMSNTEAFF; cdr3_nt: TGTGCCAGCAGATCCCGTATGTCGAACACTGAAGCTTTCTTT
j_call: TRBJ2-3; v_call: TRBV7-9; d_call: -; clone_size: few; cdr3_aa: CASSLLTIGGTDTQYF; cdr3_nt: TGTGCCAGCAGCTTACTAACAATCGGAGGCACAGATACGCAGTATTTT
j_call: TRBJ2-5; v_call: TRBV30; d_call: -; clone_size: -; cdr3_aa: CAWSQSRETQYF; cdr3_nt: TGTGCCTGGAGTCAGTCTAGGGAGACCCAGTACTTC
j_call: TRBJ2-1; v_call: TRBV5-1; d_call: TRBD1; clone_size: few; cdr3_aa: CASSLASGQVNEQFF; cdr3_nt: TGCGCCAGCAGCTTGGCCTCGGGACAGGTGAATGAGCAGTTCTTC
j_call: TRBJ2-7; v_call: TRBV18; d_call: -; clone_size: once; cdr3_aa: CASSPIPPSGGGGEQYF; cdr3_nt: TGTGCCAGCTCCCCGATTCCCCCGAGCGGAGGGGGAGGCGAGCAGTACTTC
j_call: TRBJ1-1; v_call: TRBV9; d_call: TRBD1; clone_size: few; cdr3_aa: CASSASGGQAFF; cdr3_nt: TGTGCCAGCAGCGCCTCAGGGGGACAAGCTTTCTTT
j_call: TRBJ2-1; v_call: TRBV6-6; d_call: -; clone_size: -; cdr3_aa: CASSQDTGRANNEQFF; cdr3_nt: TGTGCCAGCAGCCAAGACACTGGGCGGGCAAACAATGAGCAGTTCTTC
j_call: TRBJ1-2; v_call: TRBV10-2; d_call: TRBD1; clone_size: -; cdr3_aa: CATRKVEGADYGYTF; cdr3_nt: TGCGCCACCCGCAAGGTGGAGGGGGCGGACTATGGCTACACCTTC
j_call: TRBJ1-1; v_call: TRBV11-3; d_call: -; clone_size: -; cdr3_aa: CASSLARTHAFF; cdr3_nt: TGTGCCAGCAGCTTGGCAAGGACTCATGCTTTCTTT
j_call: TRBJ2-1; v_call: TRBV15; d_call: -; clone_size: -; cdr3_aa: CATSRPGGGNEQFF; cdr3_nt: TGTGCCACCAGCCGCCCAGGTGGGGGCAATGAGCAGTTCTTC
j_call: TRBJ1-2; v_call: TRBV27; d_call: -; clone_size: once; cdr3_aa: CASSLGGGDGYTF; cdr3_nt: TGTGCCAGCAGTTTAGGAGGGGGGGATGGCTACACCTTC
j_call: TRBJ2-5; v_call: TRBV15; d_call: -; clone_size: -; cdr3_aa: CATSREQGGETQYF; cdr3_nt: TGTGCCACCAGCAGAGAACAGGGTGGGGAGACCCAGTACTTC
j_call: TRBJ1-1; v_call: TRBV7-8; d_call: -; clone_size: -; cdr3_aa: CASSPGKGPTEAFF; cdr3_nt: TGTGCCAGCAGTCCCGGGAAGGGGCCCACTGAAGCTTTCTTT
j_call: TRBJ2-5; v_call: TRBV2; d_call: -; clone_size: -; cdr3_aa: CASSVQDSTTQYF; cdr3_nt: TGTGCCAGCAGTGTGCAGGACAGCACGACCCAGTACTTC
j_call: TRBJ2-5; v_call: TRBV15; d_call: -; clone_size: -; cdr3_aa: CATSRTGRGETQYF; cdr3_nt: TGTGCCACCAGCAGGACAGGTCGGGGTGAGACCCAGTACTTC
j_call: TRBJ2-7; v_call: TRBV4-2; d_call: TRBD2; clone_size: -; cdr3_aa: CASSQGSGGAYEQYF; cdr3_nt: TGTGCCAGCAGCCAAGGGTCGGGAGGAGCCTACGAGCAGTACTTC
j_call: TRBJ2-6; v_call: TRBV18; d_call: -; clone_size: -; cdr3_aa: CASSRAGGFGSGANVLTF; cdr3_nt: -
j_call: TRBJ1-5; v_call: TRBV28; d_call: TRBD1; clone_size: -; cdr3_aa: CASSQGQGDRWGQPQHF; cdr3_nt: TGTGCCAGCAGTCAGGGACAGGGGGATCGATGGGGGCAGCCCCAGCATTTT
j_call: TRBJ2-7; v_call: TRBV9; d_call: TRBD2; clone_size: once; cdr3_aa: CASSDSGDSYEQYF; cdr3_nt: TGTGCCAGCAGCGATAGCGGGGACTCTTACGAGCAGTACTTC
j_call: TRBJ2-1; v_call: TRBV15; d_call: -; clone_size: -; cdr3_aa: CATSSPLFF; cdr3_nt: TGTGCCACCAGCTCCCCCTTGTTCTTC
j_call: TRBJ1-2; v_call: TRBV5-1; d_call: TRBD1; clone_size: -; cdr3_aa: CASSLAGGAGYTF; cdr3_nt: TGCGCCAGCAGCTTGGCAGGGGGCGCGGGCTACACCTTC
j_call: TRBJ2-1; v_call: TRBV20-1; d_call: -; clone_size: -; cdr3_aa: CSAPLYNEQFF; cdr3_nt: TGCAGTGCGCCGCTATACAATGAGCAGTTCTTC
j_call: TRBJ2-1; v_call: TRBV29-1; d_call: TRBD1; clone_size: -; cdr3_aa: CSVHLGRTGAEQFF; cdr3_nt: TGCAGCGTCCATTTAGGCCGGACAGGGGCTGAGCAGTTCTTC
j_call: TRBJ1-2; v_call: TRBV6-1; d_call: -; clone_size: once; cdr3_aa: CASRGTYGYTF; cdr3_nt: TGTGCCAGCAGGGGTACCTATGGCTACACCTTC
j_call: TRBJ2-1; v_call: TRBV9; d_call: TRBD2; clone_size: -; cdr3_aa: CASSVAALAGGTPGNEQFF; cdr3_nt: TGTGCCAGCAGCGTAGCTGCTCTAGCGGGAGGCACTCCGGGCAATGAGCAGTTCTTC
j_call: TRBJ1-3; v_call: TRBV5-5; d_call: -; clone_size: few; cdr3_aa: CASSLEERGNTIYF; cdr3_nt: TGTGCCAGCAGCTTGGAAGAGCGTGGAAACACCATATATTTT
j_call: TRBJ2-1; v_call: TRBV18; d_call: -; clone_size: -; cdr3_aa: CASSPGLNNEQFF; cdr3_nt: TGTGCCAGCTCCCCGGGACTCAACAATGAGCAGTTCTTC
j_call: TRBJ1-1; v_call: TRBV11-1; d_call: -; clone_size: -; cdr3_aa: CASSSRAITGNTEAFF; cdr3_nt: TGTGCCAGCAGCTCCCGGGCCATTACAGGGAACACTGAAGCTTTCTTT
j_call: TRBJ1-1; v_call: TRBV7-2; d_call: TRBD1; clone_size: -; cdr3_aa: CASSPMGQGGGEAFF; cdr3_nt: TGTGCCAGCAGCCCAATGGGACAGGGGGGAGGTGAAGCTTTCTTT